This passage covers 28 T cell receptor beta chains from one sample sequenced in a study of T cells after yellow fever vaccination. TCRdb re-analysed the 5' RACE reads in MiXCR, keeping a single row per CDR3 protein. The table has about 250,000 distinct CDR3 sequences, approximately 3.8% seen once. Sequenced here: PBMCs, sampled 15 days after the yellow fever booster vaccination. The receptors here all came from a man in his late teens or twenties who received the YFV17D yellow fever vaccine.

This clonotype came up many times. Here the CDR3 reads CATSRVNGYTF. DNA of the CDR3: TGTGCCACCAGCAGAGTAAATGGCTACACCTTC. The rearrangement links TRBV15 to TRBJ1-2; no clear D. Trimming left V 1 base short and J 6 bases short, with 3 bases between. This CDR3 has 11 residues. Germline V gene sequence: CDR1 LNHNV, CDR2 YYDKDF (reference sequence).

This clonotype was counted at least ten times. The genes are TRBV6-2 or TRBV6-3 and TRBJ2-7, with D perhaps given as TRBD1 or TRBD2 (5 bases each). The CDR3 consists of 13 residues. Germline values: CDR1 MNHEY, CDR2 SVGEGT. Deletions cut 5 bases from V and 2 bases from J, with 10 bases between. CDR3 DNA: TGTGCCAGCAGTCCGGGGCGTACCTACGAGCAGTACTTC. Translated: CASSPGRTYEQYF.

This clonotype was recorded at least ten times. The chain employs TRBV24-1 and TRBJ2-5; unclear D gene. The CDR3 is made up of 13 amino acids. The V and J ends lost 4 bases and 5 bases respectively, with 10 bases between them. Germline CDR1 and CDR2: KGHDR and SFDVKD. The CDR3 protein is CATSDLDGETQYF. CDR3 sequence (DNA): TGTGCCACCAGTGACCTCGACGGGGAGACCCAGTACTTC.

This clonotype has at least ten counts. The chain carries TRBV7-2 and TRBJ1-2; tentatively, D is TRBD1 (5 bases). Per germline, CDR1 SGHTA and CDR2 FQGNSA. The ends were cut back, 1 base at V and 8 bases at J, with 14 bases in the middle. The CDR3 is 14 amino acids. For the CDR3, the DNA is TGTGCCAGCAGCTTAGAGGCCAGGGAGGGAGGCTACACCTTC. Protein sequence: CASSLEAREGGYTF.

This clonotype showed up many times. The chain has TRBV4-3 and TRBJ2-1; D possibly uses TRBD1 or TRBD2 (5 bases each). V dropped 0 bases and J dropped 0 bases, with 9 bases sitting between them. The CDR3 runs 16 residues. Germline V gene data show CDR1 as LGHNA and CDR2 as YSLEER. In DNA, the CDR3 is TGCGCCAGCAGCCAAGAAGCAGGGAGCTCCTACAATGAGCAGTTCTTC. As protein: CASSQEAGSSYNEQFF.

This clonotype came up many times. J is TRBJ2-7 and V is TRBV2; 7 bases fit TRBD1. Unmatched junction bases numbered 5, after V lost 3 bases and J lost 0 bases. The germline gives CDR1 SNHLY, CDR2 FYNNEI. The CDR3 sequence is 15 residues long. In nucleotides, the CDR3 is TGTGCCAGCAGTGAGGGACAGTTCTACTCCTACGAGCAGTACTTC. This translates into CASSEGQFYSYEQYF.

This clonotype was seen repeatedly, ten times or more. The CDR3 DNA follows: TGTGCCAGCAGCCCGACAGGGGAGGTTTCACCCCTCCACTTT. It translates to CASSPTGEVSPLHF. This chain links TRBV27 with TRBJ1-6; 8 positions agree with TRBD1. Looked up from germline, CDR1 is MNHEY and CDR2 is SMNVEV (reference sequence). After removal of 6 bases from V and 9 bases from J, the junction contained 7 bases not matched to a gene. The CDR3 runs 14 residues.

This clonotype was detected many times. The V and J genes are TRBV28 and TRBJ1-1; D gene uncertain. The CDR3 is 13 residues long. V was cut by 8 bases and J by 1 base, with 11 bases left in between. Germline lookup yields CDR1 MDHEN and CDR2 SYDVKM. The CDR3 loop reads CASASGENTEAFF. CDR3 in DNA: TGTGCCAGCGCATCGGGAGAGAACACTGAAGCTTTCTTT.

The table lists this clonotype with many counts. The CDR3 protein is CASSPVGGELFF. The CDR3 DNA reads TGTGCCAGCAGTCCCGTGGGCGGGGAGCTGTTTTTT. The rearrangement links TRBV6-4 to TRBJ2-2; D unresolved. Per germline, CDR1 MRHNA and CDR2 SNTAGT. This CDR3 contains 12 residues. The ends were cut back, 5 bases at V and 7 bases at J, with 8 bases in the middle.

In this sample, this clonotype turned up many times. V and J are TRBV7-2 and TRBJ2-3; D not certain. V dropped 1 base and J dropped 1 base, with 9 bases sitting between them. The CDR3 runs to 15 residues. Per the germline V gene, CDR1 is SGHTA and CDR2 is FQGNSA. The CDR3 coding sequence is TGTGCCAGCAGCTTAGGAGGTCTCCGCACAGATACGCAGTATTTT. Translated, it gives CASSLGGLRTDTQYF.

This clonotype was counted many times. The chain couples TRBV7-8 to TRBJ1-5; D uncertain. The CDR3 totals 14 residues. V was cut by 1 base and J by 5 bases, with 9 bases left in between. Per the germline V gene, CDR1 is SGHVS and CDR2 is FQNEAQ. For the CDR3, the DNA is TGTGCCAGCAGCTTAGATCGGGGAGATCAGCCCCAGCATTTT. Protein product: CASSLDRGDQPQHF. Full variable domain (missing parts from reference TRBV7-8 and TRBJ1-5): GAGVSQSPRYKVAKRGQDVALRCDPISGHVSLFWYQQALGQGPEFLTYFQNEAQLDKSGLPSDRFFAERPEGSVSTLKIQRTQQEDSAVYLCASSLDRGDQPQHFGDGTRLSIL.

This clonotype was seen ten or more times. The J gene is TRBJ1-1, the V gene TRBV18; 7 positions agree with TRBD1. With V trimmed by 4 bases and J by 0 bases, 17 bases remained unmatched. This CDR3 comprises 19 residues. Germline V gives CDR1 KGHSH, CDR2 LQKENI. The CDR3 region has the DNA TGTGCCAGCTCACTTACTAGAATTACAGGGGCCCCCATGAACACTGAAGCTTTCTTT. Its protein is CASSLTRITGAPMNTEAFF.

This clonotype showed up many times. V is TRBV7-2 and J is TRBJ1-4; the D is unclear. The CDR3 runs to 14 residues. V was clipped by 0 bases and J by 2 bases, with 4 bases between them. Germline assignment: CDR1 SGHTA and CDR2 FQGNSA. DNA of the CDR3: TGTGCCAGCAGCTTAGCCAGTACTAATGAAAAACTGTTTTTT. As protein: CASSLASTNEKLFF. The whole variable domain, filled in from reference TRBV7-2 and TRBJ1-4, reads GAGVSQSPSNKVTEKGKDVELRCDPISGHTALYWYRQSLGQGLEFLIYFQGNSAPDKSGLPSDRFSAERTGGSVSTLTIQRTQQEDSAVYLCASSLASTNEKLFFGSGTQLSVL.

There are a few counts of this clonotype. The V gene is TRBV2, the J gene TRBJ1-1, with D unresolved. Per the germline V gene, CDR1 is SNHLY and CDR2 is FYNNEI. The CDR3 has 12 amino acids. Trimming removed 4 bases from V and 5 bases from J, with 8 bases in between. DNA of the CDR3: TGTGCCAGCAGTGCTACGGATACTGAAGCTTTCTTT. Amino acids: CASSATDTEAFF.

At least ten counts were recorded for this clonotype. The chain carries TRBV20-1 and TRBJ2-5; TRBD1 is a possible D gene (6 bases). With 7 bases removed from V and 7 bases from J, the gap between germline ends came to 19 bases. The germline gives CDR1 DFQATT, CDR2 SNEGSKA (reference sequence). The CDR3 contains 13 residues. The CDR3 reads CSGGHGTSVTQYF. The CDR3 nucleotides read TGCAGTGGGGGACATGGGACGTCGGTGACCCAGTACTTC.

In its sample, this clonotype was seen many times. J is TRBJ2-3 and V is TRBV5-6; the D gene is possibly TRBD2 (6 bases). V lost 0 bases to trimming and J lost 0 bases, with 8 bases between them. CDR1 and CDR2 (germline): SGHDT, YYEEEE. The CDR3 runs 15 residues. The CDR3 protein is CASSLDGTSTDTQYF. CDR3 in DNA: TGTGCCAGCAGCTTGGACGGGACTAGCACAGATACGCAGTATTTT.

This clonotype showed up many times. The chain joins TRBV6-2 or TRBV6-3 to TRBJ1-5; D uncertain. The CDR3 has 14 amino acids. V lost 5 bases and J 3 bases, leaving 11 bases between the germline ends. Germline V CDR1 and CDR2: MNHEY, SVGEGT. This chain's CDR3 is CASSRRTDNQPQHF. DNA for the CDR3: TGTGCCAGCAGTCGCCGAACAGACAATCAGCCCCAGCATTTT.

Many counts were recorded for this clonotype. V usage is TRBV5-5 and J usage is TRBJ1-2; 8 bases align to TRBD1. Germline V lookup: CDR1 SGHKS, CDR2 YYEKEE (reference sequence). The trim removed 6 bases at V and 3 bases at J, leaving 10 bases unmatched. The CDR3 contains 15 residues. CDR3 DNA sequence: TGTGCCAGCACCCTCTGGGCAGGGGGCGACTATGGCTACACCTTC. Protein product: CASTLWAGGDYGYTF.

This clonotype was counted ten times or more. The chain couples TRBV9 to TRBJ2-7, with D possibly being TRBD1 (6 bases). The CDR3 is 17 amino acids. Per germline, CDR1 SGDLS and CDR2 YYNGEE. With 0 bases removed from V and 4 bases from J, the gap between germline ends came to 20 bases. The CDR3 here is CASSVGGTGRTDYEQYF. Here the CDR3 DNA reads TGTGCCAGCAGCGTAGGGGGAACAGGCCGGACAGATTACGAGCAGTACTTC. Filled out from reference TRBV9 and TRBJ2-7, the complete variable domain reads DSGVTQTPKHLITATGQRVTLRCSPRSGDLSVYWYQQSLDQGLQFLIQYYNGEERAKGNILERFSAQQFPDLHSELNLSSLELGDSALYFCASSVGGTGRTDYEQYFGPGTRLTVT.

This clonotype was seen at least ten times. CDR3 bases: TGCAGTGCAGAGGGAGATAGCGGACGCACAGATACGCAGTATTTT. It translates to CSAEGDSGRTDTQYF. The chain recombines TRBV20-1 with TRBJ2-3, with D perhaps TRBD2 (6 bases). The V end lost 6 bases, the J end lost 1 base, and 17 bases lay between the germline ends. Germline CDR1 and CDR2: DFQATT and SNEGSKA (reference sequence). The CDR3 consists of 15 residues.

This clonotype has a count of ten or more. The CDR3 spells CASSSFRETQHF. The CDR3, as DNA: TGTGCCAGCAGCTCCTTCCGGGAAACCCAGCATTTT. This chain uses TRBV5-6 with TRBJ1-5; D not certain. V was pared by 3 bases and J by 11 bases, with 12 bases between. The CDR3 spans 12 residues. CDR1 and CDR2 from the germline V gene are SGHDT and YYEEEE.

The rearrangement links TRBV12-3 or TRBV12-4 to TRBJ1-5; a possible D gene is TRBD1 (6 bases). Trimming took 7 bases from V and 6 from J, leaving 19 bases between them. The CDR3 is 15 amino acids. CDR3 in DNA: TGTGCCAGCACCAGACAGGCTCTGGGGAGTCAGCCCCAGCATTTT. This translates into CASTRQALGSQPQHF.

This clonotype occurred many times. The gene calls are TRBV5-1 and TRBJ2-7; D is ambiguous. CDR1 is SGHRS and CDR2 is YFSETQ in the germline V gene. This CDR3 contains 13 residues. Trimming shortened V by 0 bases and J by 2 bases, and 6 bases separated the two germline ends. The chain's CDR3 is CASSLDRPYEQYF. The CDR3, as DNA: TGCGCCAGCAGCTTGGACAGACCCTACGAGCAGTACTTC.

The V and J genes are TRBV4-3 and TRBJ1-1; TRBD1 matches at 9 bases. CDR3 length equals 14 residues. V shed 5 bases and J 7 bases; nucleotides not matched to a gene: 8. Germline CDR1 LGHNA, CDR2 YSLEER. The CDR3 DNA sequence: TGCGCCAGCAGCAGGCAAACAGGGGGCTTTGAAGCTTTCTTT. Amino acids: CASSRQTGGFEAFF.

In its sample, this clonotype was seen many times. This sequence joins TRBV6-5 and TRBJ1-1; D perhaps matches TRBD1 (5 bases). The V end lost 0 bases, the J end lost 1 base, and 9 bases lay between the germline ends. Germline loops: CDR1 MNHEY, CDR2 SVGAGI. The CDR3 spans 15 residues. The CDR3 sequence is CASSYSGEANTEAFF. The CDR3 bases are TGTGCCAGCAGTTACTCGGGGGAGGCGAACACTGAAGCTTTCTTT.

There are many counts of this clonotype. This chain connects TRBV5-1 to TRBJ2-2; maybe TRBD2 (5 bases). The CDR3 is made up of 15 amino acids. The germline gives CDR1 SGHRS, CDR2 YFSETQ. V shed 0 bases and J shed 3 bases, with 9 bases lying between them. CDR3 bases: TGCGCCAGCAGCTTGGCGAGGGCGGACACCGGGGAGCTGTTTTTT. It yields the protein CASSLARADTGELFF.

This clonotype was counted ten times or more. The rearrangement uses TRBV11-3 and TRBJ2-3; D possibly corresponds to TRBD1 (6 bases). The CDR3 extends over 20 amino acids. CDR1 and CDR2 (germline): SGHNT, YENEEA. The ends were cut back, 1 base at V and 2 bases at J, with 25 bases in the middle. CDR3 in DNA: TGTGCCAGCAGCTTAGGGATACCCCAACAGGGCTCTTTCGACACAGATACGCAGTATTTT. Translated, it gives CASSLGIPQQGSFDTDTQYF.

Many counts were recorded for this clonotype. The chain recombines TRBV6-2 or TRBV6-3 with TRBJ2-3; maybe TRBD2 (6 bases). The V gene lost 4 bases and the J gene lost 12 bases, with 17 bases spanning the gap. The germline CDR1 and CDR2 sequences are MNHEY and SVGEGT. CDR3 length: 13 residues. The CDR3 DNA reads TGTGCCAGCAGTTTACGACCCCCGGGACTTCAGTATTTT. This codes for CASSLRPPGLQYF.